These T cell receptor beta chains were read from a single sample in a study of shared clonotypes between healthy human individuals. The protocol was immunoSEQ multiplex PCR, while the TCRdb copy is restricted to in-frame clones and leaves out a portion. The data show about 2.3 million clones, around 93% seen once. Sequenced: naive CD4+ T cells from PBMCs. These receptors were taken from a man younger than 35 in good health. Some clones in this sample may be carry-over from other donors' samples. Both conserved end residues are part of each CDR3. The order of the fields is D gene, V gene, clone size, J gene, CDR3 DNA, CDR3 protein. The D gene is left open where the match is weak. Only some rows state a clone size, as once, few, many or a class for expanded clones.

>.|TRBV7-9|.|TRBJ2-3
TGTGCCAGCAGCTTAGCGCTAGGGGAGAGTAGGTATTTT
CASSLALGESRYF
>.|TRBV18|.|TRBJ2-3
TGTGCCAGCTCACCTAGTCCCACGGGAGTGGGAGATACGCAGTATTTT
CASSPSPTGVGDTQYF
>.|TRBV6-6|.|TRBJ1-2
TGTGCCAGCAGTTACTCGAAACCTGAGGGTGGCTACACCTTC
CASSYSKPEGGYTF
>.|TRBV21-1|.|TRBJ2-1
TGTGCCAGCAGCAATTTCCGTTCGGGGCCCCATGAGCAGTTCTTC
CASSNFRSGPHEQFF
>.|TRBV30|.|TRBJ1-2
TGTGCCTGGAGTCAGGACAGTGACAGACTCTATGGCTACACCTTC
CAWSQDSDRLYGYTF
>.|TRBV30|.|TRBJ1-5
TGTGCCTGGAGCCGGGGACGGGCGCGGGGCAATCAGCCCCAGCATTTT
CAWSRGRARGNQPQHF
>.|TRBV28|.|TRBJ1-4
TGTGCCAGCCAGGTCACGGGGGCCAATGAAAAACTGTTTTTT
CASQVTGANEKLFF
>.|TRBV2|.|TRBJ2-2
TGTGCCAGCAGTTGGACTCAGGTATCCCCCGGGGAGCTGTTTTTT
CASSWTQVSPGELFF
>.|TRBV7-8|.|TRBJ2-7
TGTGCCAGCAGCTTAGGAATGGGCGAGCAGTACTTC
CASSLGMGEQYF
>.|TRBV5-4|.|TRBJ2-7
TGTGCCAGCAGCTTCGGGACCCTTTCCTACGAGCAGTACTTC
CASSFGTLSYEQYF
>.|TRBV28|.|TRBJ2-2
TGTGCCAGCAGTTTCACGACCGGGGAGCTGTTTTTT
CASSFTTGELFF
>TRBD1|TRBV4-3|.|TRBJ2-4
TGCGCCAGCAGCCAAGGGACAGGATCCAGGAACATTCAGTACTTC
CASSQGTGSRNIQYF
>.|TRBV28|.|TRBJ1-2
TGTGCCAGCAGTTTATGGGGAATTAGCTATGGCTACACCTTC
CASSLWGISYGYTF
>.|TRBV28|.|TRBJ2-7
TGTGCCAGCACCGCTGGAGGTCATAGCTCCTACGAGCAGTACTTC
CASTAGGHSSYEQYF
>.|TRBV7-6|.|TRBJ2-5
TGTGCCAGCAGCCCGTCGCAGACCCAGTACTTC
CASSPSQTQYF
>.|TRBV5-1|.|TRBJ2-1
TGCGCCAGCAGCTTCGGACGGAAGCAGTTCTTC
CASSFGRKQFF
>.|TRBV28|.|TRBJ1-5
TGTGCCAGCAGTTCCCGCAGCAATCAGCCCCAGCATTTT
CASSSRSNQPQHF
>.|TRBV5-1|.|TRBJ1-2
TGCGCCAGCAGCTTGAATCCGGGGGCGGATGGCTACACCTTC
CASSLNPGADGYTF
>TRBD1|TRBV30|.|TRBJ2-2
TGTGCCTGGAGTCGAGTCGGACAGGGGGCAACCGGGGAGCTGTTTTTT
CAWSRVGQGATGELFF
>TRBD1|TRBV7-2|.|TRBJ1-1
TGTGCCAGCAGCTCGGGACAGATGAACACTGAAGCTTTCTTT
CASSSGQMNTEAFF
>TRBD2|TRBV10-1|.|TRBJ2-3
TGCGCCGGAGGGAGGGACCTCAGCACAGATACGCAGTATTTT
CAGGRDLSTDTQYF
>TRBD2|TRBV5-4|.|TRBJ2-3
TGTGCCAGCAGCTTCCGAATTAGCGGGAGCTCAGATACGCAGTATTTT
CASSFRISGSSDTQYF
>.|TRBV6-6|.|TRBJ2-5
TGTGCCAGCAGCCCGGTCAGGGCAGAGACCCAGTACTTC
CASSPVRAETQYF
>.|TRBV5-1|.|TRBJ2-5
TGCGCCAGCAGCTTGGGTAGGGCTCCCGAGACCCAGTACTTC
CASSLGRAPETQYF
>.|TRBV9|.|TRBJ2-1
TGTGCCAGCAGCCTAGGGAATGTCCCCAACAATGAGCAGTTCTTC
CASSLGNVPNNEQFF
>TRBD1|TRBV27|.|TRBJ1-4
TGTGCCAGCAGTACGATCACAGGGGATGGACGCCAAAAACTGTTTTTT
CASSTITGDGRQKLFF
>.|TRBV5-6|once|TRBJ2-1
TGTGCCAGCAGCTTGAAAACCGAGCAGTTCTTC
CASSLKTEQFF
>.|TRBV4-2|.|TRBJ2-4
TGTGCCAGCGGGACAAATTATGACGCTTCCAAAAACATTCAGTACTTC
CASGTNYDASKNIQYF
>.|TRBV7-6|.|TRBJ2-7
TGTGCCAGCAGCTTGTTTGAGACCTACGAGCAGTACTTC
CASSLFETYEQYF
>.|TRBV6-5|.|TRBJ2-5
TGTGCCAGCAGCCGTCCAGCGTTCCGGGAGACCCAGTACTTC
CASSRPAFRETQYF
>.|TRBV21-1|.|TRBJ2-5
TGTGCCAGCAGCAAAGACTGTTCGGCTAGCGGGAGTTGGGTGGAGACCCAGTACTTC
CASSKDCSASGSWVETQYF
>TRBD1|TRBV5-8|once|TRBJ2-5
TGTGCCAGCAGCTCCGGGACAGTATACGAGACCCAGTACTTC
CASSSGTVYETQYF
>TRBD2|TRBV30|once|TRBJ2-1
TGTGCCTGGAGTATTAGCGGGGGGGGAAGCAATGAGCAGTTCTTC
CAWSISGGGSNEQFF
>.|TRBV27|.|TRBJ1-5
TGTGCCAGCCAAAGGTTCGTGAATCAGCCCCAGCATTTT
CASQRFVNQPQHF
>TRBD2|TRBV28|.|TRBJ2-1
TGTGCCAGCAGTTTACCGGGACTAGCGGGACCTTACAATGAGCAGTTCTTC
CASSLPGLAGPYNEQFF
>.|TRBV18|.|TRBJ1-5
TGTGCCAGCTCACCTACGACCCAGAGGTGGCAGCCCCAGCATTTT
CASSPTTQRWQPQHF
>TRBD2|TRBV9|once|TRBJ2-1
TGTGCCAGCAGCGTAGCAGGGCCTAGCGGTCACGACAATGAGCAGTTCTTC
CASSVAGPSGHDNEQFF
>.|TRBV29-1|.|TRBJ2-5
TGCAGCGTTCGCCTAGCAATTCAAGAGACCCAGTACTTC
CSVRLAIQETQYF
>.|TRBV30|.|TRBJ2-7
TGTGCCTGGAGTACGGCCCGCTACGAGCAGTACTTC
CAWSTARYEQYF
>.|TRBV5-4|.|TRBJ2-5
TGTGCCAGCACCAAATGGGCAGGGCCCCCAGAGACCCAGTACTTC
CASTKWAGPPETQYF
>TRBD2|TRBV27|.|TRBJ2-1
TGTGCCAGCAGTTTCGGGAGGGCCTCCTACAATGAGCAGTTCTTC
CASSFGRASYNEQFF
>TRBD1|TRBV18|once|TRBJ1-2
TGTGCCAGCTCACTTAGCAGGGGGAGTGTTGATGGCTACACCTTC
CASSLSRGSVDGYTF
>.|TRBV7-6|.|TRBJ2-7
TGTGCCAGCAGCTTAGTGCGGCTCGGGGAGCAGTACTTC
CASSLVRLGEQYF
>.|TRBV28|once|TRBJ2-2
TGTGCCAGCAGTTTGGGTAGGAACACCGGGGAGCTGTTTTTT
CASSLGRNTGELFF
>.|TRBV2|.|TRBJ2-3
TGTGCCAGCAGGGGGTCCACAGATACGCAGTATTTT
CASRGSTDTQYF
>TRBD1|TRBV6-5|.|TRBJ2-1
TGTGCCAGCAGTTACTCGACAGGGGCGTCTACGGATGAGCAGTTCTTC
CASSYSTGASTDEQFF
>TRBD2|TRBV6-5|.|TRBJ2-1
TGTGCCAGCAGCAATCGACTAGCGGGAGCCGCTGAGCAGTTCTTC
CASSNRLAGAAEQFF
>TRBD1|TRBV7-2|.|TRBJ1-5
TGTGCCAGCAGCTTGAACCCCGGACAGGGCAATCAGCCCCAGCATTTT
CASSLNPGQGNQPQHF
>.|TRBV29-1|.|TRBJ1-2
TGCAGCGTTGAAGATAGGGGGGAAAAGGGCTACACCTTC
CSVEDRGEKGYTF
>TRBD1|TRBV28|.|TRBJ1-2
TGTGCCAGCGTCCGGACAGGGGGACATGGCTACACCTTC
CASVRTGGHGYTF
>.|TRBV6-1|once|TRBJ2-6
TGTGCCAGCAGCAGAATCCCCCCTGGGGCCAACGTCCTGACTTTC
CASSRIPPGANVLTF
>.|TRBV9|.|TRBJ2-1
TGTGCCAGCAGCGGTGGAGTAGCGAGTTACAATGAGCAGTTCTTC
CASSGGVASYNEQFF
>.|TRBV5-6|.|TRBJ2-7
TGTGCCAGCAGCCCGGGCCCGACCTACGAGCAGTACTTC
CASSPGPTYEQYF
>.|TRBV6-5|.|TRBJ1-3
TGTGCCAGCACCACATACCGGCTAAACACCATATATTTT
CASTTYRLNTIYF
>TRBD2|TRBV4-1|.|TRBJ2-5
TGCGCCAGCAGCCAAGATATAGGAGGGAGGGCCGGTAGAGAGACCCAGTACTTC
CASSQDIGGRAGRETQYF
>.|TRBV28|few|TRBJ1-2
TGTGCCAGCAGTTCCGACAGGACTTCTGGCTACACCTTC
CASSSDRTSGYTF
>.|TRBV5-4|.|TRBJ1-4
TGTGCCAGCAGCTTGAATCCTCAAGCAGGGCCTAATGAAAAACTGTTTTTT
CASSLNPQAGPNEKLFF
>TRBD1|TRBV4-2|.|TRBJ1-1
TGTGCCAGCAGCCTGACTACAGACAGGGCGCCTGAAGCCTTCTTT
CASSLTTDRAPEAFF
>.|TRBV28|.|TRBJ2-5
TGTGCCAGCACTAGCGAAGAGACCCAGTACTTC
CASTSEETQYF